At least ten counts were recorded for the clone carrying this TCR beta chain. This sample is drawn from a study of T-cell memory formation after mild COVID-19. MiXCR was run by TCRdb on the 5' RACE reads, yielding one entry per CDR3 protein. Seen here are 150,000 to 200,000 distinct CDR3 sequences, 20% to 25% observed once, and the top ten hold 20% to 25%. Germline V gene data show CDR1 as MNHEY and CDR2 as SVGEGT. The CDR3 is 12 residues long. The ends were cut back, 6 bases at V and 2 bases at J, with 7 bases in the middle. The sample taken for sequencing was PBMCs or a T cell subset sorted from them (not recorded which). This TCR came from an adult woman who had mild COVID-19 (a few samples of this study predate the infection). Cell type and time point are not known. This chain links TRBV6-2 or TRBV6-3 with TRBJ1-1; no definite D call. The CDR3 DNA reads TGTGCCAGCAGCTGGACCAACACTGAAGCTTTCTTT. Translating gives CASSWTNTEAFF.